The following is a TCR beta chain sequence with its context. This entry belongs to a study of shared clonotypes between healthy human individuals. Generated by immunoSEQ multiplex PCR, the TCRdb table keeps only in-frame clones and is missing some. Among 2 million to 2.5 million clones listed, just over 90% were seen once. The CDR3 is 15 residues long. Trimming removed 5 bases from V and 8 bases from J; junction bases left unmatched: 7. CDR1 is MDHEN and CDR2 is SYDVKM in the germline V gene. Only CD45RO-negative cells positively selected for CCR7 counted as naive CD8 cells, so terminally differentiated effector memory CD45RA+ cells were excluded.

This sequence originates from a man in his late teens or twenties in good health. Some clones in this sample may be carry-over from other donors' samples. V and J are TRBV28 and TRBJ1-4, with 11 bases fitting TRBD1. Sequenced: naive CD8+ T cells from PBMCs. The CDR3 DNA reads as TGTGCCAGCAGTCGATCGGACAGGGGGCGAGAAAAACTGTTTTTT. As protein: CASSRSDRGREKLFF.